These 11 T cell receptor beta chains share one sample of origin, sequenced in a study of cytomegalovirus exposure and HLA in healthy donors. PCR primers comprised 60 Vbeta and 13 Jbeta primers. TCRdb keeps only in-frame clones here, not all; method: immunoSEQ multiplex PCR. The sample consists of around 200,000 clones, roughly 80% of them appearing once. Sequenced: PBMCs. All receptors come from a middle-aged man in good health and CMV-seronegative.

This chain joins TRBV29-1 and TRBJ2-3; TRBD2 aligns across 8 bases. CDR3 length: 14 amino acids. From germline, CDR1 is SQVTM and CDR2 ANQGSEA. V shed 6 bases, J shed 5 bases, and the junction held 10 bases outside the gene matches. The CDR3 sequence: CSVTSGGVGDTQYF. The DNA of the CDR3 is TGCAGCGTCACCTCGGGGGGGGTTGGAGATACGCAGTATTTT.

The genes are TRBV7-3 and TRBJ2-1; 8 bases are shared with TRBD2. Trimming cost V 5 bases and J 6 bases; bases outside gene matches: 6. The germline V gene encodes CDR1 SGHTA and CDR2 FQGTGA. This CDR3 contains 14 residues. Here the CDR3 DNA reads TGTGCCAGCAGCCTGTCCGGGACTAGCAATGAGCAGTTCTTC. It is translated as CASSLSGTSNEQFF.

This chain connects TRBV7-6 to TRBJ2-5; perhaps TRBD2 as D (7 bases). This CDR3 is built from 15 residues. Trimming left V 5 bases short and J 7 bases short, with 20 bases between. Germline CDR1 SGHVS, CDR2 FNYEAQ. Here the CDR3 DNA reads TGTGCCAGCAGCGGTTTGGGGGGGCAGTCCGGGACCCAGTACTTC. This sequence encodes CASSGLGGQSGTQYF.

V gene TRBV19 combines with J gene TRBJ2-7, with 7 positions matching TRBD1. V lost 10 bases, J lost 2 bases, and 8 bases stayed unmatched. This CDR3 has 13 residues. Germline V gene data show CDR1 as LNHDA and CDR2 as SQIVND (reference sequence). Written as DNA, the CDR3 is TGTGCCACTGCGGACAGGCAGACCTACGAGCAGTACTTC. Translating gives CATADRQTYEQYF.

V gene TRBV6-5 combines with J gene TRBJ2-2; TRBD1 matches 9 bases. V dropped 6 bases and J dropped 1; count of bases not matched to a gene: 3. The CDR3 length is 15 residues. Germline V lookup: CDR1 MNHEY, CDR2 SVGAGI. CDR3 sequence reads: CASRRQGENTGELFF. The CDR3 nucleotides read TGTGCCAGCAGGCGACAGGGGGAGAACACCGGGGAGCTGTTTTTT.

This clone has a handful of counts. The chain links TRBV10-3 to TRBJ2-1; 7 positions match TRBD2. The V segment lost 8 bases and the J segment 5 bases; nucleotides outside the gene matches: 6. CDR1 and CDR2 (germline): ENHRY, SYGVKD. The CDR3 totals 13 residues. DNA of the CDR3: TGTGCCATCTCACGGGGGGTAAACAATGAGCAGTTCTTC. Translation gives CAISRGVNNEQFF.

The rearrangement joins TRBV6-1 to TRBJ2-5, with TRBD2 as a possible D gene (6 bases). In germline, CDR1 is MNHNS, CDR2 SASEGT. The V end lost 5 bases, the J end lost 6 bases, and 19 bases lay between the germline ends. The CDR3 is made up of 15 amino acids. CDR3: CASSPTGGNRKTQYF. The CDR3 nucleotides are TGTGCCAGCAGTCCTACTGGGGGGAATCGAAAGACCCAGTACTTC.

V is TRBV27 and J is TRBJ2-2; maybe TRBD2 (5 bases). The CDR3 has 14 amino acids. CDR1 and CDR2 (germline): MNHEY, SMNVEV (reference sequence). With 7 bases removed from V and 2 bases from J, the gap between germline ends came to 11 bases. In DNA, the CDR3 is TGTGCCAGCACCAGGACTCTTAACACCGGGGAGCTGTTTTTT. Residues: CASTRTLNTGELFF.

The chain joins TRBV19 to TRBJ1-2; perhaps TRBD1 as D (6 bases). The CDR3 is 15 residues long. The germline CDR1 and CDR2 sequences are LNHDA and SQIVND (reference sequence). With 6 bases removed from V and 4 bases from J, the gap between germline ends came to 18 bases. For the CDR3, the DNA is TGTGCCAGTAGCAGAGGGGGACGTCTCTCCTATGGCTACACCTTC. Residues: CASSRGGRLSYGYTF.

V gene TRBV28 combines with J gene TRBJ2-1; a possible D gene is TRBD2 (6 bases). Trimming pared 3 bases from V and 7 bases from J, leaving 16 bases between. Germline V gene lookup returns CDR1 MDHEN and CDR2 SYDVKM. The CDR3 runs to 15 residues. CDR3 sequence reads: CASSFGTGPQNEQFF. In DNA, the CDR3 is TGTGCCAGCAGTTTCGGGACTGGTCCACAGAATGAGCAGTTCTTC.

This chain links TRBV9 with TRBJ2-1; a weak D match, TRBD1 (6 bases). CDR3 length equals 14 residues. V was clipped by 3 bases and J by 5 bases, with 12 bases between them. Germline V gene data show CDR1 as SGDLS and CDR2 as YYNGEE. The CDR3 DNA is TGTGCCAGCAGCGCTCGACAGGCGGACAATGAGCAGTTCTTC. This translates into CASSARQADNEQFF.